Below, 20 T cell receptor beta chains from the same sample are listed, as sequenced in a study of cytomegalovirus exposure and HLA in healthy donors. The data were produced by immunoSEQ multiplex PCR, yet TCRdb's version contains in-frame clones alone and is incomplete. The sample yields some 170,000 clones, 85% to 90% seen once. Sequenced sample: PBMCs. The receptors were sampled from a woman aged 30 to 39 in good health and CMV-seronegative.

This clone was recorded once. This chain uses TRBV19 with TRBJ1-6; 9 bases line up with TRBD1. V dropped 6 bases and J dropped 9; count of bases not matched to a gene: 6. Per germline, CDR1 LNHDA and CDR2 SQIVND (reference sequence). The CDR3 loop spans 14 amino acids. DNA for the CDR3: TGTGCCAGTAGACCCGGGACAGGGAGTTCACCCCTCCACTTT. This sequence encodes CASRPGTGSSPLHF.

The rearrangement joins TRBV4-2 to TRBJ2-2; 10 nucleotides line up with TRBD2. CDR3 length equals 18 residues. Losses at the gene ends were 2 bases for V and 1 base for J; bases not matched to a gene: 7. Germline-derived CDR1 and CDR2 are LGHNA and YNFKEQ. The CDR3 region is CASSQPALAGENTGELFF. CDR3 coding DNA: TGTGCCAGCAGCCAACCCGCCCTAGCGGGGGAGAACACCGGGGAGCTGTTTTTT.

The chain employs TRBV27 and TRBJ2-7; a possible D gene is TRBD1 (6 bases). Per the germline V gene, CDR1 is MNHEY and CDR2 is SMNVEV (reference sequence). Trimming took 2 bases from V and 2 from J, leaving 7 bases between them. This CDR3 is built from 13 residues. The CDR3 spells CASSLTGTYEQYF. DNA for the CDR3: TGTGCCAGCAGTTTAACAGGGACCTACGAGCAGTACTTC.

The chain couples TRBV30 to TRBJ1-6; D call uncertain. V was cut by 0 bases and J by 7 bases, with 16 bases left in between. The CDR3 is 16 amino acids. Looked up from germline, CDR1 is GTSNPN and CDR2 is SVGIG (reference sequence). The CDR3 DNA reads TGTGCCTGGAGTGTACCAGGAGGGAGTTCGAATTCACCCCTCCACTTT. It is translated as CAWSVPGGSSNSPLHF.

This clone showed up just once. The CDR3 region has the DNA TGTGCCAGCGGGAGGGGTGGAGGCACAGATACGCAGTATTTT. This encodes CASGRGGGTDTQYF. This chain connects TRBV9 to TRBJ2-3, with TRBD2 matching 7 bases. The CDR3 extends over 14 amino acids. The trim removed 7 bases at V and 1 base at J, leaving 6 bases unmatched. Per germline, CDR1 SGDLS and CDR2 YYNGEE. Variable domain in full (rest from reference TRBV9 and TRBJ2-3): DSGVTQTPKHLITATGQRVTLRCSPRSGDLSVYWYQQSLDQGLQFLIQYYNGEERAKGNILERFSAQQFPDLHSELNLSSLELGDSALYFCASGRGGGTDTQYFGPGTRLTVL.

The chain couples TRBV2 to TRBJ2-3; D possibly corresponds to TRBD2 (7 bases). The germline gives CDR1 SNHLY, CDR2 FYNNEI. Trimming removed 6 bases from V and 2 bases from J, with 12 bases in between. The CDR3 covers 14 residues. CDR3 nucleotide sequence: TGTGCCAGCAGGGCCGGGGGGCTCACAGATACGCAGTATTTT. Protein sequence: CASRAGGLTDTQYF.

The rearrangement links TRBV21-1 to TRBJ2-7; the table calls TRBD1, which could not be checked here. TRBV21-1 is shown as a pseudogene. This CDR3 has 14 amino acids. The CDR3 reads CASSKGQSSYEQYF. The CDR3 nucleotides are TGTGCCAGCAGCAAAGGACAGTCCTCCTACGAGCAGTACTTC.

The chain recombines TRBV6-5 with TRBJ1-6; tentatively, D is TRBD1 (5 bases). Germline V CDR1 and CDR2: MNHEY, SVGAGI. V was shortened by 7 bases and J by 7 bases, with 14 bases between the two germline ends. There are 14 residues in the CDR3. CDR3 in DNA: TGTGCCAGCAAGACACAGGTGGCGAATTCACCCCTCCACTTT. Protein: CASKTQVANSPLHF.

CDR3 in DNA: TGCGCCAGCACCCCTGGGGGGGCCTGGGGCTACACCTTC. Its protein product is CASTPGGAWGYTF. The chain has TRBV5-1 and TRBJ1-2; the D gene is possibly TRBD1 (6 bases). Germline CDR1 reads SGHRS; CDR2 reads YFSETQ. The CDR3 covers 13 residues. The V gene lost 6 bases and the J gene lost 8 bases, with 17 bases spanning the gap.

This chain connects TRBV18 to TRBJ1-3; weak D call: TRBD1 (5 bases). There are 15 residues in the CDR3. Germline V CDR1 and CDR2: KGHSH, LQKENI. Between the trimmed V and J ends, which lost 4 bases and 0 bases, there was a span of 10 bases. Here the CDR3 reads CASSRSGDSGNTIYF. Here the CDR3 DNA reads TGTGCCAGCTCACGCTCGGGGGACTCTGGAAACACCATATATTTT.

The chain links TRBV6-1 to TRBJ1-3; D unresolved. CDR1 is MNHNS, CDR2 SASEGT, per germline. V shed 1 base and J shed 0 bases, with 10 bases lying between them. CDR3 length: 16 amino acids. CDR3 region: CASSEDEIFSGNTIYF. CDR3 bases: TGTGCCAGCAGTGAAGATGAGATTTTCTCTGGAAACACCATATATTTT.

This rearrangement joins TRBV15 to TRBJ2-5; TRBD1 matches at 8 bases. The CDR3 has 16 amino acids. Germline V gene sequence: CDR1 LNHNV, CDR2 YYDKDF (reference sequence). V was clipped by 3 bases and J by 9 bases; unmatched bases: 15. CDR3 in amino acids: CATSRMRTGPSGSQYF. The CDR3 DNA sequence: TGTGCCACCAGCAGGATGCGGACAGGGCCCTCTGGGTCCCAGTACTTC.

This clone was detected a few times. The chain has TRBV20-1 and TRBJ1-2; D unresolved. Looked up from germline, CDR1 is DFQATT and CDR2 is SNEGSKA (reference sequence). V lost 6 bases, J lost 10 bases, and 12 bases lay in between. There are 10 residues in the CDR3. The chain's CDR3 is CSALTYDYTF. CDR3 coding DNA: TGCAGTGCACTGACTTACGACTACACCTTC.

The J gene is TRBJ2-1, the V gene TRBV2; no definite D call. Germline V lookup: CDR1 SNHLY, CDR2 FYNNEI. CDR3 size: 12 residues. The ends were cut back, 9 bases at V and 6 bases at J, with 12 bases in the middle. The CDR3 sequence is CASYGSRNEQFF. For the CDR3, the DNA is TGTGCCAGTTACGGTAGCCGCAATGAGCAGTTCTTC. Variable domain in full (rest from reference TRBV2 and TRBJ2-1): EPEVTQTPSHQVTQMGQEVILRCVPISNHLYFYWYRQILGQKVEFLVSFYNNEISEKSEIFDDQFSVERPDGSNFTLKIRSTKLEDSAMYFCASYGSRNEQFFGPGTRLTVL.

The J gene is TRBJ1-1, the V gene TRBV25-1; 9 bases line up with TRBD1. The CDR3 sequence is 15 residues long. Germline V CDR1 and CDR2: MGHDK, SYGVNS. The junction had 8 bases not matched to a gene; V was cut back by 7 bases and J by 2 bases. This CDR3 is CASNPGQGVNTEAFF. In nucleotides, the CDR3 is TGTGCCAGCAACCCGGGACAGGGTGTTAACACTGAAGCTTTCTTT.

This chain joins TRBV2 and TRBJ2-3; 11 nucleotides line up with TRBD2. CDR1 is SNHLY and CDR2 is FYNNEI in the germline V gene. The CDR3 contains 16 residues. Trimming took 1 base from V and 3 from J; bases not matched to a gene: 3. CDR3 coding DNA: TGTGCCAGCAGTGAAGGGGCTAGCGGGGGGACAGATACGCAGTATTTT. Protein: CASSEGASGGTDTQYF. Full variable domain (missing parts from reference TRBV2 and TRBJ2-3): EPEVTQTPSHQVTQMGQEVILRCVPISNHLYFYWYRQILGQKVEFLVSFYNNEISEKSEIFDDQFSVERPDGSNFTLKIRSTKLEDSAMYFCASSEGASGGTDTQYFGPGTRLTVL.

V gene TRBV7-9 combines with J gene TRBJ2-7, with D possibly matching TRBD1 (5 bases). V was shortened by 5 bases and J by 6 bases, with 11 bases between the two germline ends. CDR1 is SEHNR and CDR2 is FQNEAQ in the germline V gene (reference sequence). CDR3 length equals 12 residues. CDR3 coding DNA: TGTGCCAGCAGCCAGGGCCAGATCGAGCAGTACTTC. This gives the protein CASSQGQIEQYF.

The rearrangement links TRBV5-1 to TRBJ2-7; a weak D match, TRBD1 (6 bases). V was shortened by 0 bases and J by 0 bases, with 10 bases between the two germline ends. The CDR3 extends over 15 amino acids. CDR1 and CDR2 (germline): SGHRS, YFSETQ. The CDR3 nucleotides are TGCGCCAGCAGCTTGGGACAGGTCTTCTCCTACGAGCAGTACTTC. Encoded protein: CASSLGQVFSYEQYF.

The chain links TRBV14 to TRBJ2-6; D gene unclear. Per the germline V gene, CDR1 is SGHDN and CDR2 is FVKESK. Trimming left V 0 bases short and J 1 base short, with 7 bases between. CDR3 length: 16 amino acids. As DNA, the CDR3 is TGTGCCAGCAGCCAAGATTACAGTTCTGGGGCCAACGTCCTGACTTTC. Amino acids: CASSQDYSSGANVLTF.

The J gene is TRBJ1-6, the V gene TRBV11-2; a weak D match, TRBD1 (5 bases). Germline CDR1 reads SGHAT; CDR2 reads FQNNGV. V lost 0 bases to trimming and J lost 0 bases, with 6 bases between them. CDR3 length equals 16 residues. CDR3 coding DNA: TGTGCCAGCAGCTTAGATGGGGCCTCCTATAATTCACCCCTCCACTTT. Protein: CASSLDGASYNSPLHF.